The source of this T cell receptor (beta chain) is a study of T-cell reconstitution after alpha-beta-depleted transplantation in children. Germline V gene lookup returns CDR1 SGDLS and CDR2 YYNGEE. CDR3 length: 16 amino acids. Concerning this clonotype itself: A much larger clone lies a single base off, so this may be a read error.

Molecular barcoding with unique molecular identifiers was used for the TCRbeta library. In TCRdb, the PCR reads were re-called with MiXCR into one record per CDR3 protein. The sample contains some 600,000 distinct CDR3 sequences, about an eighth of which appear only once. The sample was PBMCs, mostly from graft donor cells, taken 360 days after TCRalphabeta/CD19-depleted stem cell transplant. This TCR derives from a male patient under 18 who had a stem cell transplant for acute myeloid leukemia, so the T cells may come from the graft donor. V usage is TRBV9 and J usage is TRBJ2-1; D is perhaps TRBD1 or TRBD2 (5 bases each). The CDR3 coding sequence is TGTGCCAGCAGCGTAGTCCTGGGAGACAGCTACTATGAGCAGTTCTTC. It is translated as CASSVVLGDSYYEQFF.